This TCR beta chain was found in a study of blood T cell repertoires in COVID-19. Study-wide background: Researchers got acute and convalescent COVID-19 samples from the United States, Italy and Spain.

Profiled with immunoSEQ multiplex PCR; TCRdb holds only in-frame clones, not every one. The table includes some 300,000 clones, 89% detected once. Material: PBMCs or T cells enriched from blood (not recorded which). The clonotype originates from a woman between 50 and 59 years old who had been exposed to COVID-19.

This chain's CDR3 is CASSRQGNTGELFF. The CDR3 DNA is TGTGCCAGCAGTAGACAGGGGAACACCGGGGAGCTGTTTTTT. J is TRBJ2-2 and V is TRBV6-5; TRBD1 matches at 7 bases. The CDR3 is 14 residues long. Germline V gene lookup returns CDR1 MNHEY and CDR2 SVGAGI. J lost 1 base, V lost 5 bases, and 1 base had no gene match.